This T cell receptor (beta chain) was observed in a study of control samples from healthy donors and cancer patients. This CDR3 is 17 amino acids long. CDR1 SGHRS and CDR2 YFSETQ come from the germline V gene. Germline trimming cut 4 bases from V and 4 bases from J; bases unmatched to any gene: 14. Data came from immunoSEQ multiplex PCR; TCRdb stores just in-frame clones and leaves some out. The table lists roughly 100,000 clones, about 90% of them singletons. The rearrangement links TRBV5-1 to TRBJ2-1, with 7 bases lining up with TRBD1. Sequencing was done on a sample of blood. This TCR derives from a man under 40 in good health. Here the CDR3 DNA reads TGCGCCAGCAGCCCCCTGTCCCGGGCAGGGGGATACAATGAGCAGTTCTTC. Protein: CASSPLSRAGGYNEQFF.